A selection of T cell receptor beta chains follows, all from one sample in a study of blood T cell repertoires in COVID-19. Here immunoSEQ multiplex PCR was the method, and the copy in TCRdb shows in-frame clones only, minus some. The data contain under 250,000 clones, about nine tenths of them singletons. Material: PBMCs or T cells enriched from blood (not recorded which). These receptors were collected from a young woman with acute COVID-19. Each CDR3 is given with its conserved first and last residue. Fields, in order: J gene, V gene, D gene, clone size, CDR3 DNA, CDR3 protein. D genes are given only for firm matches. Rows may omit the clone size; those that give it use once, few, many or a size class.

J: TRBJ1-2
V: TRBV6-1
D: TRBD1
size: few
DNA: TGTGCCAGCAGTGAGGTGGGGGACAGCTATGGCTACACCTTC
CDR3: CASSEVGDSYGYTF

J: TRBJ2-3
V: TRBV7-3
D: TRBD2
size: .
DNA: TGTGCCAGCAGCTTAGAGTGGCGGGGGAGCACAGATACGCAGTATTTT
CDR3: CASSLEWRGSTDTQYF

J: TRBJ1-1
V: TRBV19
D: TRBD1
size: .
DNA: TGTGCCAGTAGTATAAGGGACAGACTGAACACTGAAGCTTTCTTT
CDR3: CASSIRDRLNTEAFF

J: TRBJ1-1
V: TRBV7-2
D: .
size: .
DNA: TGTGCCAGCAGCCGGACCCGAGACAGGACTGAAGCTTTCTTT
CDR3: CASSRTRDRTEAFF

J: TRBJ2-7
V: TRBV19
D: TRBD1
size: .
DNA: TGTGCCAGTAGGGGGACAGGTTACCTCTCCTACGAGCAGTACTTC
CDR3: CASRGTGYLSYEQYF

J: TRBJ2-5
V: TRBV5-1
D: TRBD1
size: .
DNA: TGCGCCAGCAGCCCGGGACAGGGCGGAGAGACCCAGTACTTC
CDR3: CASSPGQGGETQYF

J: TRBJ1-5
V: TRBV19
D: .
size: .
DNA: TGTGCCAGTAGTAAGTTCTCCGGGACACCTAATCAGCCCCAGCATTTT
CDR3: CASSKFSGTPNQPQHF

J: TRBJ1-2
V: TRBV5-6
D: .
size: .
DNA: TGTGCCAGCAGCTTGGCCCGGGGATATCATGGCTACACCTTC
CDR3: CASSLARGYHGYTF

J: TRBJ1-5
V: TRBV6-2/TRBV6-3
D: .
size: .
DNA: TGTGCCGGCAGTTCCTCTGAGAATCAGCCCCAGCATTTT
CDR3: CAGSSSENQPQHF

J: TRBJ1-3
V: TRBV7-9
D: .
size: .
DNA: TGTGCCAGCAGCCCACAGGGAGTGGGAGACACCATATATTTT
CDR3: CASSPQGVGDTIYF

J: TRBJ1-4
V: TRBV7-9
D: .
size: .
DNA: TGTGCCAGCAGCTCGGGGGGACAAAAACTGTTTTTT
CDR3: CASSSGGQKLFF

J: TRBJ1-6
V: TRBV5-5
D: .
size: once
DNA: TGTGCCAGCAGCCAAGTTGGTCCGGGATCCTATAATTCACCCCTCCACTTT
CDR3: CASSQVGPGSYNSPLHF

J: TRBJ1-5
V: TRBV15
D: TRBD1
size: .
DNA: TGTGCCACCAGCGCTCCCGGGACAGGACACCAGCCCCAGCATTTT
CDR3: CATSAPGTGHQPQHF

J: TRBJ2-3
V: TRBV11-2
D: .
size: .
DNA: TGTGCCAGCAGCTTAAGGGGGACGACAGATACGCAGTATTTT
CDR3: CASSLRGTTDTQYF

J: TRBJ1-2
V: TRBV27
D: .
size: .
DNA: TGTGCCAGCAGGTCCACAGGGAACAACTATGGCTACACCTTC
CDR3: CASRSTGNNYGYTF

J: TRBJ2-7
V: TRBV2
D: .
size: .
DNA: TGTGCCAGCAGTGTGACTCGCGAGCAGTACTTC
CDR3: CASSVTREQYF

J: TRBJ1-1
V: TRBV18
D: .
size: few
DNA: TGTGCCAGCTCACCACTCGGGGCGGGAGGGGACACTGAAGCTTTCTTT
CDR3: CASSPLGAGGDTEAFF

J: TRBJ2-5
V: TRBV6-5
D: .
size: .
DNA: TGTGCCAGCAGTCGGAGCGAGGGTAGACAAGAGACCCAGTACTTC
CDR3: CASSRSEGRQETQYF

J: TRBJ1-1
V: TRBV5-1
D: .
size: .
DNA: TGCGCCAGCAGCGGGGAGATGAACACTGAAGCTTTCTTT
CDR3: CASSGEMNTEAFF

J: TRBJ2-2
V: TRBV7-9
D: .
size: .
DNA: TGTGCCAGCAGCTTAGCGGGGACTCCCGGGGAGCTGTTTTTT
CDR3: CASSLAGTPGELFF

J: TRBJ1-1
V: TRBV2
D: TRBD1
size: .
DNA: TGTGCCAGCAGCGCAACTGGGACAGGGCTGAGGGCTTTCTTT
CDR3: CASSATGTGLRAFF

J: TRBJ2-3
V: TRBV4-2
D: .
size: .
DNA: TGTGCCAGCAGCCAAGATCTAGTCGGGTCGGATACGCAGTATTTT
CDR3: CASSQDLVGSDTQYF

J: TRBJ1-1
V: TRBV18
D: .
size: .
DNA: TGTGCCAGCTCACCACCCCTCGACCGGGGCACTGAAGCTTTCTTT
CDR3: CASSPPLDRGTEAFF

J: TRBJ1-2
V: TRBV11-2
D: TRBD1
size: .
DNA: TGTGCCTCCGGACAGGGGGTTTCGGGTGGCTACACCTTC
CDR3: CASGQGVSGGYTF

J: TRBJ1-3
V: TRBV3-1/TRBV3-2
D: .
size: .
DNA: TGTGCCAGCAGCCAAGGTTTGGGCTCTCTAATCTCTGGAAACACCATATATTTT
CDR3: CASSQGLGSLISGNTIYF

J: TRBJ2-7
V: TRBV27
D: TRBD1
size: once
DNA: TGTGCCAGCAGTTGGCAGGGGGCCCACGAGCAGTACTTC
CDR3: CASSWQGAHEQYF

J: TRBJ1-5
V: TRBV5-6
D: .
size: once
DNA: TGTGCCAGCAGCTTGGGGGGGCGTTACGGCGAATATAGCAATCAGCCCCAGCATTTT
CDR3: CASSLGGRYGEYSNQPQHF

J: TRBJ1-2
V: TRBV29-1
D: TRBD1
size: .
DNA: TGCAGCGCCAGAAGGACGACAGGGTCTGGCTACACCTTC
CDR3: CSARRTTGSGYTF

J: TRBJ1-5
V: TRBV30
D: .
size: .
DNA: TGTGCCTGGAGCGACCCTGGGGCGGGGATTATCTCCCAGCATTTT
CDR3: CAWSDPGAGIISQHF

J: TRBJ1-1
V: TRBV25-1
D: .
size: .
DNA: TGTGCCAGCAGTGCCCCAGAACTAGGCCGTTCTGAAGCTTTCTTT
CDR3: CASSAPELGRSEAFF

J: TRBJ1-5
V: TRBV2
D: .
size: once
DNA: TGTGCCAGCTCCTCCTACCGAGGGTCCGGTCAGCCCCAGCATTTT
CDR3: CASSSYRGSGQPQHF

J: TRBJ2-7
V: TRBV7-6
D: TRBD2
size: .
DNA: TGTGCCAGCAGCAGCGGACTAGCGGGGGGCTCCTACGAGCAGTACTTC
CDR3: CASSSGLAGGSYEQYF

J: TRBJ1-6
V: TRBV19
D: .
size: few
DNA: TGTGCCAGTAGTACACAGGTGAATAATTCACCCCTCCACTTT
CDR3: CASSTQVNNSPLHF

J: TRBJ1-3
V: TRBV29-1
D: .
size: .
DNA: TGCAGCGTTGAACTTGGAAACACCATATATTTT
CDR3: CSVELGNTIYF

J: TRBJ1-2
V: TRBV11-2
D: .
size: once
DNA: TGTGCCAGCACTCCGACATGGGCCAACTATGGCTACACCTTC
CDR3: CASTPTWANYGYTF

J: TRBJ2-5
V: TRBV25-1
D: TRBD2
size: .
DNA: TGTGCCAGCAGTGTACTACTAGCGGGGCAAGAGACCCAGTACTTC
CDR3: CASSVLLAGQETQYF

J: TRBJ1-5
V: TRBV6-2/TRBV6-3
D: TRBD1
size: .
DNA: TGTGCCAGCAGCACGGACAGGGGGGGTCAGCCCCAGCATTTT
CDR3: CASSTDRGGQPQHF

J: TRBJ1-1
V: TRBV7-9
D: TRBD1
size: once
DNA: TGTGCCAGCAGCTTGGGACAGGCGAACACTGAAGCTTTCTTT
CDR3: CASSLGQANTEAFF

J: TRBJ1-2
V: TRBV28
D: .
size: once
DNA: TGTGCCAGCCAAGCGGGGGAGACTAAAACCTATGGCTACACCTTC
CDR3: CASQAGETKTYGYTF

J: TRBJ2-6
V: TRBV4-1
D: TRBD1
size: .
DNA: TGCGCCAGCAGCCAAGCGACAGGGACGGTCTCTGGGGCCAACGTCCTGACTTTC
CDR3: CASSQATGTVSGANVLTF

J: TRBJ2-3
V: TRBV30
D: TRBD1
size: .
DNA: TGTGCCTGGGGACAGGGGGCCGGCGATACGCAGTATTTT
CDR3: CAWGQGAGDTQYF

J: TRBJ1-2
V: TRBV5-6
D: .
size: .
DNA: TGTGCCAGCAGCTTGTGGGGCGCGGGAGTTGGCTACACCTTC
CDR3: CASSLWGAGVGYTF

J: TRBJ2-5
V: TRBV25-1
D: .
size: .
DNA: TGTGCCAGCAGTGGACCCGGGGAGACCCAGTACTTC
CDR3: CASSGPGETQYF

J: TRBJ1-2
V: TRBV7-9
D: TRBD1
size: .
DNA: TGTGCCAGCAGCTGGGGACAGGGGGAAAACTATGGCTACACCTTC
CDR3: CASSWGQGENYGYTF

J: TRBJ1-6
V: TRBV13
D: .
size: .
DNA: TGTGCCAGCAGTCTTGAACAGGGTAGTCTTATTTCACCCCTCCACTTT
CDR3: CASSLEQGSLISPLHF

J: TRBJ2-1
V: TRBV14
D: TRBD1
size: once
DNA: TGTGCCAGCAGCCAATGGACAGGGGGAAACAATGAGCAGTTCTTC
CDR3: CASSQWTGGNNEQFF